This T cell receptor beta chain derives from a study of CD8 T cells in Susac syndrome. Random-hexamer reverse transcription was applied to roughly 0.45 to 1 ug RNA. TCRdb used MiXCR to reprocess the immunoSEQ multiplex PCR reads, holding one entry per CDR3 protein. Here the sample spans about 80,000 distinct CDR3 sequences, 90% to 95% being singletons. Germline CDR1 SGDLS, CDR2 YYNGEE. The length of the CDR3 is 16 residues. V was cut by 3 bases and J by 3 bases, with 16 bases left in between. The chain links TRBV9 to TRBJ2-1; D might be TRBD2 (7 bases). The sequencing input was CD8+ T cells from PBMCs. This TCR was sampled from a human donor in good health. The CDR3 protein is CASSDRARGGYNEQFF. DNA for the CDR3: TGTGCCAGCAGCGACCGCGCAAGGGGGGGCTACAATGAGCAGTTCTTC.